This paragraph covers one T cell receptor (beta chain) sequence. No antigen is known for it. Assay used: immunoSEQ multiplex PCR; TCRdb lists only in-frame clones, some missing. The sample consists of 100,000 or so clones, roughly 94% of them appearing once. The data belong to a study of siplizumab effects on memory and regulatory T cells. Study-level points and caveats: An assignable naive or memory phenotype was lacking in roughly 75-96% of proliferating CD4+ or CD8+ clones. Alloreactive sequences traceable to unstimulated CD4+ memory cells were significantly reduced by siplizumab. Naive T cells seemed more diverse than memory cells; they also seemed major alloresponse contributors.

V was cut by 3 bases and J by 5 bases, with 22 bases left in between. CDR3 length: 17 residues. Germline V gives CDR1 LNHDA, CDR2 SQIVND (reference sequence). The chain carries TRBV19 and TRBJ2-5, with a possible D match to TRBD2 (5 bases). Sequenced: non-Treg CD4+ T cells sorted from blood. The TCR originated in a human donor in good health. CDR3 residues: CASSIYTKTYTGETQYF. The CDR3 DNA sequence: TGTGCCAGTAGTATTTATACCAAGACCTACACGGGGGAGACCCAGTACTTC.